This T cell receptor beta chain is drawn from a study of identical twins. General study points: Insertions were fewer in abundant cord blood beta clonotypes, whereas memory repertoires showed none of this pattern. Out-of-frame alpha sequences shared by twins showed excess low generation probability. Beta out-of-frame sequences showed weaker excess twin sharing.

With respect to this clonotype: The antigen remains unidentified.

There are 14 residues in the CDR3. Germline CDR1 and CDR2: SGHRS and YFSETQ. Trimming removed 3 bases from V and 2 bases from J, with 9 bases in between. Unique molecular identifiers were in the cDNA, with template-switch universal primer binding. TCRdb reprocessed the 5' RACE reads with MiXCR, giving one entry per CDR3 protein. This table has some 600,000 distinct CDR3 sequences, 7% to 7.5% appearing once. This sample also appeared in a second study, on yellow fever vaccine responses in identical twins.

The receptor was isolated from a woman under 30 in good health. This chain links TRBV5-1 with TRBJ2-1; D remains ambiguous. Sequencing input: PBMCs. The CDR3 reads CASSSPGTYNEQFF. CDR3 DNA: TGCGCCAGCAGCTCCCCTGGTACCTACAATGAGCAGTTCTTC.